A single sample is the source of the 9 T cell receptor beta chains below, sequenced in a study of T cell repertoires in cytomegalovirus infection. No antigen has been identified for these receptors. In TCRdb, the reads were re-called with MiXCR into one record per CDR3 protein. Among about half a million distinct CDR3 sequences, roughly 34% were seen once, and the ten largest hold under 20%. The sample in question was cultured PBMCs, obtained from culture after CMV antigen stimulation. The origin of the receptors is a human donor in good health (CMV status not recorded). Some clones in this sample may be carry-over from other donors' samples.

In this sample, this clonotype turned up once. The chain links TRBV7-9 to TRBJ1-1; 7 bases line up with TRBD1. After removal of 5 bases from V and 4 bases from J, the junction contained 7 bases not matched to a gene. This CDR3 spans 14 amino acids. Looked up from germline, CDR1 is SEHNR and CDR2 is FQNEAQ (reference sequence). The CDR3 DNA sequence: TGTGCCAGCAGCCTAGGACAGGATGGCACTGAAGCTTTCTTT. Amino acid sequence: CASSLGQDGTEAFF.

This clonotype was observed a few times. V and J are TRBV4-1 and TRBJ1-6; D might be TRBD1 (6 bases). Per the germline V gene, CDR1 is MGHRA and CDR2 is YSYEKL. Trimming cost V 4 bases and J 12 bases, with 13 bases left between them. The CDR3 is 13 residues long. CDR3 protein: CASSLIQGEPLHF. The CDR3 region has the DNA TGCGCCAGCAGCCTTATACAGGGTGAACCCCTCCACTTT.

A remark on this clonotype: The junction departs from germline at one end; a sequencing error may be responsible. The CDR3, as DNA: TGTGCCAGCAGCCAAGGCCCAAGAGGGAATGATTTTGGCTACACCTTC. The encoded protein is CASSQGPRGNDFGYTF. J is TRBJ1-2 and V is TRBV4-1, with unresolved D. This CDR3 has 16 residues. The V gene's germline CDR1 is MGHRA and CDR2 YSYEKL.

The sample holds a few counts of this clonotype. The rearrangement joins TRBV11-2 to TRBJ1-3; D is undetermined. Germline V gene lookup returns CDR1 SGHAT and CDR2 FQNNGV. The CDR3 has 15 amino acids. Between the trimmed V and J ends, which lost 0 bases and 0 bases, there was a span of 6 bases. CDR3 residues: CASSLEESSGNTIYF. CDR3 DNA sequence: TGTGCCAGCAGCTTAGAAGAGAGCTCTGGAAACACCATATATTTT.

This clonotype appeared a single time. This sequence joins TRBV6-1 and TRBJ1-3; tentatively, D is TRBD1 (5 bases). Trimming stripped 5 bases from V and 11 bases from J, with 16 bases between. From germline, CDR1 is MNHNS and CDR2 SASEGT. The CDR3 contains 13 residues. CDR3 loop: CASSSRDGRAIYF. The CDR3 DNA reads as TGTGCCAGCAGTTCACGAGACGGCAGGGCCATATATTTT.

This clonotype was seen more than once but under ten times. V gene TRBV19 combines with J gene TRBJ1-4; D gene unclear. CDR3 length: 12 amino acids. CDR1 is LNHDA and CDR2 is SQIVND in the germline V gene (reference sequence). Trimming took off 7 bases at V and 10 bases at J, with 13 bases between the two ends. The CDR3 bases are TGTGCCAGTATTGATCGTCCGGGAAAACTGTTTTTT. This gives the protein CASIDRPGKLFF. The full variable domain, in which reference TRBV19 and TRBJ1-4 provide the parts outside the CDR3, is DGGITQSPKYLFRKEGQNVTLSCEQNLNHDAMYWYRQDPGQGLRLIYYSQIVNDFQKGDIAEGYSVSREKKESFPLTVTSAQKNPTAFYLCASIDRPGKLFFGSGTQLSVL.

The rearrangement links TRBV7-9 to TRBJ2-1; D is tentatively TRBD1 or TRBD2 (6 bases each). Looked up from germline, CDR1 is SEHNR and CDR2 is FQNEAQ (reference sequence). CDR3 length: 15 residues. The V gene lost 5 bases and the J gene lost 0 bases, with 11 bases spanning the gap. The CDR3 sequence: CASSGGDTSYNEQFF. The CDR3 DNA reads as TGTGCCAGCAGCGGAGGGGACACCTCCTACAATGAGCAGTTCTTC.

This clonotype was found many times. The rearrangement joins TRBV7-8 to TRBJ1-1; TRBD1 might be the D (6 bases). V lost 0 bases and J 0 bases, leaving 8 bases between the germline ends. CDR3 length equals 15 residues. Germline V gene sequence: CDR1 SGHVS, CDR2 FQNEAQ. The CDR3 sequence is CASSLAGGMNTEAFF. For the CDR3, the DNA is TGTGCCAGCAGCTTAGCAGGGGGAATGAACACTGAAGCTTTCTTT. Full variable domain (missing parts from reference TRBV7-8 and TRBJ1-1): GAGVSQSPRYKVAKRGQDVALRCDPISGHVSLFWYQQALGQGPEFLTYFQNEAQLDKSGLPSDRFFAERPEGSVSTLKIQRTQQEDSAVYLCASSLAGGMNTEAFFGQGTRLTVV.

A few counts support this clonotype. The rearrangement joins TRBV6-5 to TRBJ1-3; 8 bases line up with TRBD1. Per the germline V gene, CDR1 is MNHEY and CDR2 is SVGAGI. V lost 7 bases, J lost 0 bases, and 5 bases stayed unmatched. The CDR3 has 15 residues. The DNA for the CDR3 is TGTGCCAGCAAGCAGGGGGCTACCTCTGGAAACACCATATATTTT. It encodes CASKQGATSGNTIYF.